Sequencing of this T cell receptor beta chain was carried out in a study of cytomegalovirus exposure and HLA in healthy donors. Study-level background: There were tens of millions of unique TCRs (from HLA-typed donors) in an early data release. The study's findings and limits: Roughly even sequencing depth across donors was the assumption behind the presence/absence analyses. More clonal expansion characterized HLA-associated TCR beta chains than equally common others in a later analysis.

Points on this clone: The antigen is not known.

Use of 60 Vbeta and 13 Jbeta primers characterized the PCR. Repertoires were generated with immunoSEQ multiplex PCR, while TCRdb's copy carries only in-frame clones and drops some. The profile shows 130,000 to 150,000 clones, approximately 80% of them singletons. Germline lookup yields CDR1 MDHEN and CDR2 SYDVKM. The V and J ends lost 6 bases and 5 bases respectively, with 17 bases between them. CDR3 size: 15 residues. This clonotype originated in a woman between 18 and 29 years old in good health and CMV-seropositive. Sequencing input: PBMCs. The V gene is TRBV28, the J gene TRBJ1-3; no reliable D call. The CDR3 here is CASSLARAWRNTIYF. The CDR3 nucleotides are TGTGCCAGCAGCCTAGCGAGGGCCTGGAGAAACACCATATATTTT.